The 21 T cell receptor beta chains presented below share a single source sample, sequenced in a study of human T cells and chemical hapten exposure. TCRdb itself ran the RACE reads through MiXCR, one entry per CDR3 protein. The repertoire holds 100,000 to 150,000 distinct CDR3 sequences, roughly 9.5% seen once, with 1.5% to 2% in the top ten. Time point meaning: healthy volunteer bleed at 2 weeks. Unfractionated whole blood was the source from which total RNA was extracted. Material: whole blood. The origin of the receptors is a male donor in good health. Some clones in this sample may be carry-over from other donors' samples.

The rearrangement uses TRBV29-1 and TRBJ2-3; TRBD2 is a possible D gene (6 bases). Trimming removed 8 bases from V and 6 bases from J, with 12 bases in between. The CDR3 extends over 11 amino acids. Germline V gene data show CDR1 as SQVTM and CDR2 as ANQGSEA. The CDR3 nucleotides are TGCAGCTCCGAGGCGGGGGATACGCAGTATTTT. Translated: CSSEAGDTQYF.

This clonotype was counted a few times. J is TRBJ1-1 and V is TRBV5-1; D not certain. The V gene's germline CDR1 is SGHRS and CDR2 YFSETQ. This CDR3 is built from 17 residues. The germline V and J ends were trimmed by 1 base and 0 bases, with 16 bases remaining between them. CDR3 nucleotides: TGCGCCAGCAGCTTGACCTGGATTAGATCAATGAACACTGAAGCTTTCTTT. Encoded protein: CASSLTWIRSMNTEAFF.

This chain uses TRBV4-2 with TRBJ1-5, with D possibly being TRBD1 (5 bases). The CDR3 totals 15 residues. In germline, CDR1 is LGHNA, CDR2 YNFKEQ. With 3 bases removed from V and 5 bases from J, the gap between germline ends came to 14 bases. As DNA, the CDR3 is TGTGCCAGCAGCCAGGGGCAGGGAGGTGATCAGCCCCAGCATTTT. It translates to CASSQGQGGDQPQHF.

J is TRBJ2-3 and V is TRBV5-5; D not certain. The CDR3 extends over 13 amino acids. Looked up from germline, CDR1 is SGHKS and CDR2 is YYEKEE (reference sequence). V lost 4 bases and J 3 bases, leaving 9 bases between the germline ends. As DNA, the CDR3 is TGTGCCAGCAGCCCAGCGACTACAGATACGCAGTATTTT. Protein sequence: CASSPATTDTQYF. Full variable domain (missing parts from reference TRBV5-5 and TRBJ2-3): DAGVTQSPTHLIKTRGQQVTLRCSPISGHKSVSWYQQVLGQGPQFIFQYYEKEERGRGNFPDRFSARQFPNYSSELNVNALLLGDSALYLCASSPATTDTQYFGPGTRLTVL.

This clonotype has only a few counts. The V and J genes are TRBV2 and TRBJ1-3, with 11 bases that match TRBD1. The CDR3 runs to 17 residues. The V gene end was trimmed by 7 bases and the J gene end by 0 bases; junction bases not matched to a gene: 8. CDR1 is SNHLY and CDR2 is FYNNEI in the germline V gene. CDR3 in amino acids: CASKTGTGGVSGNTIYF. The CDR3 DNA sequence: TGTGCCAGCAAGACCGGGACAGGGGGGGTCTCTGGAAACACCATATATTTT.

This clonotype showed up just a few times. The chain employs TRBV6-5 and TRBJ2-5; possible D gene TRBD2, 6 bases. This CDR3 spans 18 amino acids. V lost 4 bases and J lost 5, with 26 bases in between. Germline V gene data show CDR1 as MNHEY and CDR2 as SVGAGI. CDR3 DNA: TGTGCCAGCAGTTCATCGAGACTCCCACGACCGGGGAGGGAGACCCAGTACTTC. This gives the protein CASSSSRLPRPGRETQYF.

The rearrangement links TRBV2 to TRBJ2-1, with TRBD1 matching 9 bases. The CDR3 spans 14 residues. Losses at the gene ends were 8 bases for V and 8 bases for J; bases not matched to a gene: 10. Germline lookup yields CDR1 SNHLY and CDR2 FYNNEI. CDR3 loop: CASATGTGSDEQFF. In DNA, the CDR3 is TGTGCCAGCGCAACCGGGACAGGGAGCGATGAGCAGTTCTTC.

This clonotype came up many times. This chain uses TRBV25-1 with TRBJ2-5; tentatively, D is TRBD1 or TRBD2 (5 bases each). CDR1 MGHDK and CDR2 SYGVNS come from the germline V gene. V gave up 7 bases and J gave up 4 bases, with 10 bases separating them. The CDR3 covers 12 residues. The CDR3 is CASMGVRETQYF. Written as DNA, the CDR3 is TGTGCCAGCATGGGGGTCCGAGAGACCCAGTACTTC.

This chain connects TRBV7-9 to TRBJ2-2, with a possible D match to TRBD2 (6 bases). The V gene's germline CDR1 is SEHNR and CDR2 FQNEAQ (reference sequence). The CDR3 extends over 13 amino acids. The germline V and J ends were trimmed by 5 bases and 6 bases, with 10 bases remaining between them. The CDR3 spells CASSPIAAGELFF. The CDR3 DNA follows: TGTGCCAGCAGCCCCATAGCGGCCGGGGAGCTGTTTTTT.

This clonotype came up a few times. The chain couples TRBV6-1 to TRBJ2-7; D is possibly TRBD1 (5 bases). CDR1 is MNHNS, CDR2 SASEGT, per germline. This CDR3 contains 15 residues. With 1 base removed from V and 2 bases from J, the gap between germline ends came to 12 bases. The CDR3 DNA reads as TGTGCCAGCAGTGAAGGGGGCTATGGAACCTACGAGCAGTACTTC. Its translation is CASSEGGYGTYEQYF.

This clonotype was counted between two and nine times. The J gene is TRBJ2-7, the V gene TRBV7-8; perhaps TRBD2 as D (6 bases). The CDR3 covers 14 residues. CDR1 is SGHVS, CDR2 FQNEAQ, per germline. Trimming took 5 bases from V and 2 from J, leaving 13 bases between them. This chain's CDR3 is CASSRRESTYEQYF. In DNA form, the CDR3 reads TGTGCCAGCAGCAGACGGGAGTCTACCTACGAGCAGTACTTC.

The rearrangement links TRBV21-1 to TRBJ2-3; TRBD2 is the table's D call and was not checked against the DNA. TRBV21-1 is labeled a pseudogene. The CDR3 sequence is 17 residues long. CDR3 nucleotides: TGTGCCAGCAGCAAGGAGCGGGAGGGCCGGGACACAGATACGCAGTATTTT. Residues: CASSKEREGRDTDTQYF.

This clonotype has more than one count but fewer than ten. The chain links TRBV27 to TRBJ1-4; D may be TRBD1 (6 bases). V shed 5 bases and J shed 0 bases, with 10 bases lying between them. The V gene's germline CDR1 is MNHEY and CDR2 SMNVEV (reference sequence). The CDR3 runs 15 residues. CDR3 DNA sequence: TGTGCCAGCAGTGGGGGACATGCAACTAATGAAAAACTGTTTTTT. It yields the protein CASSGGHATNEKLFF.

This clonotype was counted at least ten times. V is TRBV12-5 and J is TRBJ2-7; TRBD1 matches at 11 bases. The V and J ends lost 4 bases and 2 bases, in that order; junction bases with no gene match: 7. Germline values: CDR1 LGHNT, CDR2 FRNRAP. The CDR3 runs to 16 residues. The CDR3 DNA follows: TGTGCTAGTGGTTCTCCGGACAGGGGGCGCCCCTACGAGCAGTACTTC. Translating it yields CASGSPDRGRPYEQYF. The full variable domain, with the rest looked up from reference TRBV12-5 and TRBJ2-7, is DARVTQTPRHKVTEMGQEVTMRCQPILGHNTVFWYRQTMMQGLELLAYFRNRAPLDDSGMPKDRFSAEMPDATLATLKIQPSEPRDSAVYFCASGSPDRGRPYEQYFGPGTRLTVT.

V is TRBV11-2 and J is TRBJ2-3; 12 nucleotides agree with TRBD2. Germline CDR1 SGHAT, CDR2 FQNNGV. The CDR3 is 16 residues long. The V and J ends lost 6 bases and 11 bases, in that order; junction bases with no gene match: 15. The CDR3 DNA reads TGTGCCAGCAGGTCTCTAGCGGGAGGGCCGGGAATTTGGCAGTATTTT. It codes for CASRSLAGGPGIWQYF.

This clonotype was recorded a few times. The J gene is TRBJ2-5, the V gene TRBV12-3 or TRBV12-4; tentative D call: TRBD1 (6 bases). The CDR3 has 15 amino acids. V shed 5 bases and J shed 1 base, with 14 bases lying between them. CDR3 region: CASSARTAPQETQYF. The CDR3, as DNA: TGTGCCAGCAGTGCCCGGACAGCTCCCCAAGAGACCCAGTACTTC.

This clonotype has more than one count but fewer than ten. The V call is TRBV19, the J call TRBJ1-2, with D unresolved. The CDR3 is 13 residues long. Trimming pared 2 bases from V and 4 bases from J, leaving 8 bases between. Germline V gene data show CDR1 as LNHDA and CDR2 as SQIVND (reference sequence). DNA for the CDR3: TGTGCCAGTAGTATACGGGGAAGCTATGGCTACACCTTC. Translated, it gives CASSIRGSYGYTF. Together with reference TRBV19 and TRBJ1-2, the CDR3 gives the full variable domain: DGGITQSPKYLFRKEGQNVTLSCEQNLNHDAMYWYRQDPGQGLRLIYYSQIVNDFQKGDIAEGYSVSREKKESFPLTVTSAQKNPTAFYLCASSIRGSYGYTFGSGTRLTVV.

This clonotype showed up many times. The chain combines TRBV12-5 with TRBJ1-6; the D is unclear. CDR3 length: 13 residues. Trimming stripped 4 bases from V and 13 bases from J, with 14 bases between. In germline, CDR1 is LGHNT, CDR2 FRNRAP. The CDR3 spells CASGSRAMAPLHF. CDR3 coding DNA: TGTGCTAGTGGTTCGCGGGCGATGGCGCCCCTCCACTTT. Together with reference TRBV12-5 and TRBJ1-6, the CDR3 gives the full variable domain: DARVTQTPRHKVTEMGQEVTMRCQPILGHNTVFWYRQTMMQGLELLAYFRNRAPLDDSGMPKDRFSAEMPDATLATLKIQPSEPRDSAVYFCASGSRAMAPLHFGNGTRLTVT.

CDR3 in DNA: TGCGCCAGCAGCCAAGCCGGGGCAGCCCTCCACTTT. Its translation: CASSQAGAALHF. The V call is TRBV4-3, the J call TRBJ1-6; tentative D call: TRBD1 (5 bases). The germline gives CDR1 LGHNA, CDR2 YSLEER. The CDR3 totals 12 residues. V was trimmed by 1 base and J by 14 bases, leaving 9 bases between them.

The chain is built from TRBV29-1 and TRBJ1-1; D is uncertain. In germline, CDR1 is SQVTM, CDR2 ANQGSEA. The length of the CDR3 is 14 residues. With 5 bases removed from V and 0 bases from J, the gap between germline ends came to 13 bases. The CDR3 DNA follows: TGCAGCGTTAGTATGCGGTTTATGAACACTGAAGCTTTCTTT. Translation: CSVSMRFMNTEAFF.

This chain joins TRBV5-1 and TRBJ2-7, with 9 nucleotides matching TRBD1. Germline assignment: CDR1 SGHRS and CDR2 YFSETQ. This CDR3 is 13 amino acids long. J lost 5 bases, V lost 4 bases, and 4 bases had no gene match. The CDR3 DNA reads as TGCGCCAGCAGCACTACAGGGGGCCACGAGCAGTACTTC. Translating gives CASSTTGGHEQYF. Using reference TRBV5-1 and TRBJ2-7 for the parts outside the CDR3, the full variable domain is KAGVTQTPRYLIKTRGQQVTLSCSPISGHRSVSWYQQTPGQGLQFLFEYFSETQRNKGNFPGRFSGRQFSNSRSEMNVSTLELGDSALYLCASSTTGGHEQYFGPGTRLTVT.